This T cell receptor beta chain is drawn from a study of shared clonotypes between healthy human individuals. Naive CD8 cells comprised CD45RO-negative, CCR7-positively selected cells, excluding terminally differentiated effector memory CD45RA+ cells. Germline CDR1 MGHRA, CDR2 YSYEKL. This CDR3 has 16 amino acids. Trimming took 2 bases from V and 1 from J; bases not matched to a gene: 4. Clones were sequenced by immunoSEQ multiplex PCR, and TCRdb holds only the in-frame ones, with some missing. The table lists 700,000 to 950,000 clones, 90% to 98% of them singletons. V is TRBV4-1 and J is TRBJ2-7; 11 bases fit TRBD2. The TCR originated in a man aged 25 to 40 in good health. Sequencing was done on a sample of naive CD8+ T cells sorted from blood. CDR3 in DNA: TGCGCCAGCAGCCAAATTCTAGCGGGAGGTTCCTACGAGCAGTACTTC. Translated: CASSQILAGGSYEQYF.